The 28 T cell receptor beta chains below all came from one sample that was sequenced in a study of shared clonotypes between healthy human individuals. TCRdb's copy holds only in-frame clones and misses some; the assay was immunoSEQ multiplex PCR. The sample records around 2,000,000 clones, 85% to 95% being singletons. Sequenced: naive CD4+ T cells sorted from blood. Described subset: CD45RA+ positively selected. Receptors originate from a man aged 18 to 29 in good health.

The genes are TRBV5-6 and TRBJ2-7, with TRBD2 matching over 9 bases. Germline V lookup: CDR1 SGHDT, CDR2 YYEEEE. V dropped 0 bases and J dropped 4; count of bases not matched to a gene: 5. This CDR3 contains 15 residues. The CDR3 loop reads CASSLGLAAAYEQYF. The CDR3 DNA sequence: TGTGCCAGCAGCTTGGGACTAGCGGCTGCTTACGAGCAGTACTTC.

This chain connects TRBV7-9 to TRBJ2-5; 11 nucleotides match TRBD2. The germline gives CDR1 SEHNR, CDR2 FQNEAQ (reference sequence). This CDR3 has 17 amino acids. V gave up 5 bases and J gave up 9 bases; unmatched junction bases: 17. CDR3 loop: CASSESLAGGPLSAQYF. For the CDR3, the DNA is TGTGCCAGCAGCGAGAGTCTAGCGGGGGGCCCCCTATCGGCCCAGTACTTC.

The V call is TRBV19, the J call TRBJ1-3; 7 nucleotides agree with TRBD1. The length of the CDR3 is 17 residues. V trimming: 0 bases; J trimming: 1 base; junction bases outside the gene matches: 6. Germline assignment: CDR1 LNHDA and CDR2 SQIVND (reference sequence). This chain's CDR3 is CASSIDFGTASGNTIYF. For the CDR3, the DNA is TGTGCCAGTAGTATAGATTTCGGGACAGCTTCTGGAAACACCATATATTTT.

The sample holds one count of this clone. This rearrangement joins TRBV6-1 to TRBJ1-6, with D uncertain. Germline V CDR1 and CDR2: MNHNS, SASEGT. Trimming cost V 3 bases and J 17 bases, with 17 bases left between them. There are 13 residues in the CDR3. CDR3: CASSEIYRAAIHF. CDR3 DNA sequence: TGTGCCAGCAGTGAGATATACCGGGCCGCTATCCACTTT.

This clone was found once. The V and J genes are TRBV7-2 and TRBJ1-2, with 9 bases that match TRBD1. CDR3 length equals 16 residues. Losses at the gene ends were 4 bases for V and 7 bases for J; bases not matched to a gene: 13. Germline values: CDR1 SGHTA, CDR2 FQGNSA. CDR3 amino acids: CASSSNPGQGLGGYTF. CDR3 DNA: TGTGCCAGCAGCTCTAACCCGGGACAGGGTCTGGGTGGCTACACCTTC.

The chain combines TRBV28 with TRBJ2-1, with 8 bases identical to TRBD2. This CDR3 comprises 16 residues. The ends lost 5 bases at V and 0 bases at J; junction bases unmatched: 6. The germline CDR1 and CDR2 sequences are MDHEN and SYDVKM. The CDR3 sequence is CASSGGGGHSYNEQFF. The CDR3 region has the DNA TGTGCCAGCAGTGGTGGCGGGGGGCACTCCTACAATGAGCAGTTCTTC. The full variable domain, its missing parts supplied by reference TRBV28 and TRBJ2-1, is DVKVTQSSRYLVKRTGEKVFLECVQDMDHENMFWYRQDPGLGLRLIYFSYDVKMKEKGDIPEGYSVSREKKERFSLILESASTNQTSMYLCASSGGGGHSYNEQFFGPGTRLTVL.

This chain joins TRBV27 and TRBJ2-7, with TRBD2 identical over 14 bases. Per the germline V gene, CDR1 is MNHEY and CDR2 is SMNVEV (reference sequence). Trimming took 6 bases from V and 2 from J; bases not matched to a gene: 12. This CDR3 has 18 residues. The CDR3 reads CASSPTGLAGGTTYEQYF. In DNA form, the CDR3 reads TGTGCCAGCAGCCCTACAGGACTAGCGGGAGGAACGACCTACGAGCAGTACTTC.

The V and J genes are TRBV28 and TRBJ1-5; D is ambiguous. The germline CDR1 and CDR2 sequences are MDHEN and SYDVKM. Trimming removed 2 bases from V and 9 bases from J, with 14 bases in between. The length of the CDR3 is 14 residues. The CDR3 protein is CASSLTGERGPQHF. The CDR3 coding sequence is TGTGCCAGCAGTTTAACCGGTGAACGTGGGCCCCAGCATTTT.

The chain is built from TRBV7-8 and TRBJ2-7; 9 nucleotides align to TRBD1. Germline V gene data show CDR1 as SGHVS and CDR2 as FQNEAQ. This CDR3 region has 16 residues. V shed 4 bases, J shed 3 bases, and the junction held 10 bases outside the gene matches. The CDR3 nucleotides read TGTGCCAGCAGCTCCTCTAGACAGGGGGGAGACTACGAGCAGTACTTC. Encoded protein: CASSSSRQGGDYEQYF.

In this sample, this clone turned up once. The chain employs TRBV18 and TRBJ1-5; no clear D. CDR1 KGHSH and CDR2 LQKENI come from the germline V gene. The CDR3 is made up of 14 amino acids. Trimming took off 3 bases at V and 1 base at J, with 7 bases between the two ends. CDR3 region: CASSPSQSNQPQHF. CDR3 in DNA: TGTGCCAGCTCACCGTCTCAAAGCAATCAGCCCCAGCATTTT.

With regard to this clone: Other nucleotide sequences in the sample specify the same CDR3. J is TRBJ1-5 and V is TRBV6-1; the match to TRBD1 covers 9 bases. The V and J ends lost 4 bases and 7 bases, in that order; junction bases with no gene match: 8. Germline CDR1 MNHNS, CDR2 SASEGT. This CDR3 region has 15 residues. Here the CDR3 DNA reads TGTGCCAGCAGTGCGGGGGACAGGGATTCCCAGCCCCAGCATTTT. As protein: CASSAGDRDSQPQHF.

In this sample, this clone turned up once. This specimen includes other DNA sequences encoding the same CDR3. V gene TRBV9 combines with J gene TRBJ1-1; D remains ambiguous. V was trimmed by 0 bases and J by 1 base, leaving 7 bases between them. Germline V gene sequence: CDR1 SGDLS, CDR2 YYNGEE. CDR3 length equals 14 residues. CDR3 sequence: CASSVGPRNTEAFF. CDR3 coding DNA: TGTGCCAGCAGCGTAGGACCAAGGAACACTGAAGCTTTCTTT.

The V and J genes are TRBV25-1 and TRBJ1-1, with 10 bases aligning to TRBD1. In germline, CDR1 is MGHDK, CDR2 SYGVNS. The CDR3 runs to 14 residues. J lost 8 bases, V lost 6 bases, and 9 bases had no gene match. CDR3 nucleotides: TGTGCCAGCAGCAATCCGGGACAGGGGACCGAAGCTTTCTTT. This encodes CASSNPGQGTEAFF.

This chain connects TRBV5-4 to TRBJ2-7; D is tentatively TRBD1 or TRBD2 (5 bases each). V was pared by 4 bases and J by 2 bases, with 16 bases between. This CDR3 has 15 residues. CDR1 is SGHNT, CDR2 YYREEE, per germline (reference sequence). The CDR3 is CASSLDPTGPYEQYF. The CDR3 DNA reads TGTGCCAGCAGCCTTGACCCAACGGGGCCCTACGAGCAGTACTTC.

The chain links TRBV15 to TRBJ1-3; D possibly corresponds to TRBD1 (6 bases). The germline V and J ends were trimmed by 2 bases and 4 bases, with 9 bases remaining between them. Germline assignment: CDR1 LNHNV and CDR2 YYDKDF (reference sequence). The CDR3 extends over 14 amino acids. The CDR3 DNA reads TGTGCCACCAGCAGACCGGACAGCGGAAACACCATATATTTT. Translation: CATSRPDSGNTIYF.

The chain combines TRBV2 with TRBJ1-4, with 8 bases fitting TRBD1. This CDR3 comprises 14 residues. Trimming cost V 5 bases and J 7 bases; bases outside gene matches: 6. CDR1 and CDR2 (germline): SNHLY, FYNNEI. The CDR3 spells CASSLDREGEKLFF. Here the CDR3 DNA reads TGTGCCAGCAGTCTGGACAGGGAGGGTGAAAAACTGTTTTTT. The full variable domain, rest sourced from reference TRBV2 and TRBJ1-4, is EPEVTQTPSHQVTQMGQEVILRCVPISNHLYFYWYRQILGQKVEFLVSFYNNEISEKSEIFDDQFSVERPDGSNFTLKIRSTKLEDSAMYFCASSLDREGEKLFFGSGTQLSVL.

The V and J genes are TRBV30 and TRBJ2-2; 8 nucleotides align to TRBD1. Germline trimming cut 5 bases from V and 6 bases from J; bases unmatched to any gene: 2. CDR3 length equals 12 residues. The V gene's germline CDR1 is GTSNPN and CDR2 SVGIG (reference sequence). In DNA form, the CDR3 reads TGTGCCTGGGGCAGGGGGCCCGGGGAGCTGTTTTTT. Protein product: CAWGRGPGELFF.

The chain employs TRBV6-1 and TRBJ2-3; 14 bases map to TRBD2. The CDR3 covers 17 residues. Losses at the gene ends were 1 base for V and 4 bases for J; bases not matched to a gene: 4. The germline gives CDR1 MNHNS, CDR2 SASEGT. This chain's CDR3 is CASSEDRLAGGSDTQYF. The CDR3 nucleotides are TGTGCCAGCAGTGAAGACCGACTAGCGGGAGGGTCAGATACGCAGTATTTT.

The V call is TRBV7-2, the J call TRBJ1-4; no clear D gene. The CDR3 extends over 12 amino acids. The ends were cut back, 2 bases at V and 10 bases at J, with 8 bases in the middle. Germline V gene data show CDR1 as SGHTA and CDR2 as FQGNSA. In nucleotides, the CDR3 is TGTGCCAGCAGCTTAAATGACGGAAAACTGTTTTTT. It specifies CASSLNDGKLFF.

CDR3 loop: CASNRDTDSPLHF. The CDR3 DNA is TGTGCCAGTAACCGGGACACCGATTCACCCCTCCACTTT. This chain links TRBV19 with TRBJ1-6, with a weak D call TRBD1 (6 bases). The V and J ends lost 7 bases and 8 bases respectively, with 12 bases between them. There are 13 residues in the CDR3. In germline, CDR1 is LNHDA, CDR2 SQIVND (reference sequence).

This clone was seen a single time. The CDR3 reads CASSWTGAQYF. In nucleotides, the CDR3 is TGTGCCAGCAGCTGGACAGGCGCCCAGTACTTC. The rearrangement joins TRBV7-2 to TRBJ2-5; TRBD1 agrees at 7 bases. The CDR3 runs 11 residues. V lost 4 bases to trimming and J lost 9 bases; unmatched junction nucleotides: 2. Germline V lookup: CDR1 SGHTA, CDR2 FQGNSA.

The chain uses TRBV9 and TRBJ2-7, with a possible D match to TRBD1 (5 bases). The CDR3 totals 15 residues. Germline V gene data show CDR1 as SGDLS and CDR2 as YYNGEE. The V end was cut by 0 bases, the J end by 5 bases, with 15 bases between. The CDR3 nucleotides are TGTGCCAGCAGCGTAGGGGCAGGGTTTACCCACGAGCAGTACTTC. Translating gives CASSVGAGFTHEQYF.

The genes are TRBV29-1 and TRBJ2-1; 11 bases map to TRBD2. Losses at the gene ends were 5 bases for V and 2 bases for J; bases not matched to a gene: 11. Germline V gene data show CDR1 as SQVTM and CDR2 as ANQGSEA. The CDR3 extends over 17 amino acids. For the CDR3, the DNA is TGCAGCGTTCGTTTGGGGCTAGCGGGAGGAACCTACAATGAGCAGTTCTTC. As protein: CSVRLGLAGGTYNEQFF.

The chain combines TRBV5-1 with TRBJ2-3, with a weak D call TRBD2 (5 bases). This CDR3 comprises 16 residues. Germline V lookup: CDR1 SGHRS, CDR2 YFSETQ. Trimming removed 4 bases from V and 0 bases from J, with 15 bases in between. CDR3 in amino acids: CASSPGSGFSTDTQYF. The CDR3 nucleotides are TGCGCCAGCAGCCCGGGGAGCGGTTTTAGCACAGATACGCAGTATTTT.

The chain links TRBV29-1 to TRBJ1-1, with 7 positions matching TRBD1. Germline V gene lookup returns CDR1 SQVTM and CDR2 ANQGSEA. Trimming cost V 3 bases and J 5 bases; bases outside gene matches: 6. This CDR3 spans 13 amino acids. Here the CDR3 reads CSVDRQGVTEAFF. As DNA, the CDR3 is TGCAGCGTTGATAGGCAGGGGGTGACTGAAGCTTTCTTT.

CDR3 sequence: CASSDRSSYNSPLHF. CDR3 DNA: TGTGCCAGCAGCGACAGGAGCTCCTATAATTCACCCCTCCACTTT. This chain joins TRBV2 and TRBJ1-6; tentatively, D is TRBD1 (6 bases). V was cut by 6 bases and J by 0 bases, with 9 bases left in between. CDR1 and CDR2 (germline): SNHLY, FYNNEI. CDR3 length: 15 residues.

The rearrangement uses TRBV7-9 and TRBJ2-5; a possible D gene is TRBD2 (7 bases). The germline V gene encodes CDR1 SEHNR and CDR2 FQNEAQ (reference sequence). Trimming left V 5 bases short and J 1 base short, with 17 bases between. The CDR3 spans 16 residues. CDR3 sequence reads: CASSLGGGGIQETQYF. Here the CDR3 DNA reads TGTGCCAGCAGCCTAGGGGGAGGGGGAATCCAAGAGACCCAGTACTTC. Full variable domain (remainder filled in from reference TRBV7-9 and TRBJ2-5): DTGVSQNPRHKITKRGQNVTFRCDPISEHNRLYWYRQTLGQGPEFLTYFQNEAQLEKSRLLSDRFSAERPKGSFSTLEIQRTEQGDSAMYLCASSLGGGGIQETQYFGPGTRLLVL.

This clone showed up just a few times. This chain connects TRBV7-2 to TRBJ2-7; D remains ambiguous. From germline, CDR1 is SGHTA and CDR2 FQGNSA. Between the trimmed V and J ends, which lost 1 base and 3 bases, there was a span of 4 bases. This CDR3 spans 12 amino acids. CDR3: CASSLDHYEQYF. The CDR3 DNA follows: TGTGCCAGCAGCTTAGACCACTACGAGCAGTACTTC.